This TCR beta chain was profiled in a study of spatial heterogeneity in lung cancer. Germline V lookup: CDR1 SEHNR, CDR2 FQNEAQ (reference sequence). This CDR3 has 17 amino acids. Unmatched junction bases numbered 10, after V lost 5 bases and J lost 0 bases. Study outcomes and limitations: For expanded intratumoral alpha and beta TCRs, counts tracked tumor mutation counts.

MiXCR, applied by TCRdb to the 5' RACE reads, yields one record per CDR3 protein. This sample carries 5,200 or so distinct CDR3 sequences, roughly 8.2% of them seen once, and the ten largest clones take approximately 16%. This clonotype is labeled medium-sized. Its target is unknown. The time point is: sample taken at primary tumor resection. The source of this sequence is a female donor with early-stage non-small cell lung cancer. V usage is TRBV7-9 and J usage is TRBJ2-1; 7 bases match TRBD2. The sequences come from lung tumor tissue, collected at surgery. The CDR3: CASSPTLADASYNEQFF. CDR3 coding DNA: TGTGCCAGCAGCCCAACGCTAGCGGATGCCTCCTACAATGAGCAGTTCTTC. The complete variable domain, with remaining parts taken from reference TRBV7-9 and TRBJ2-1, reads DTGVSQNPRHKITKRGQNVTFRCDPISEHNRLYWYRQTLGQGPEFLTYFQNEAQLEKSRLLSDRFSAERPKGSFSTLEIQRTEQGDSAMYLCASSPTLADASYNEQFFGPGTRLTVL.